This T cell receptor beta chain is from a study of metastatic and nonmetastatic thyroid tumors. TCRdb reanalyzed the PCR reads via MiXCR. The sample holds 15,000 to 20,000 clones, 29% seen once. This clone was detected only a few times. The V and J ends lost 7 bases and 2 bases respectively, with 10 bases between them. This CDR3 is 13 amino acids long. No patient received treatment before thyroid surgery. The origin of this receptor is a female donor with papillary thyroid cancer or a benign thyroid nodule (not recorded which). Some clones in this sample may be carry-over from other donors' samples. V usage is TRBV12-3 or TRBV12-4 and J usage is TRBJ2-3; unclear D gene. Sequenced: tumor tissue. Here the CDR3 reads CASKKTHTDTQYF. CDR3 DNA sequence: TGTGCCAGCAAAAAGACGCACACAGATACGCAGTATTTT.